This T cell receptor beta chain comes out of a study of blood T cell repertoires in COVID-19. Study-wide background: The United States, Italy and Spain supplied acute and convalescent COVID-19 samples.

Original processing methods: Nucleated cell number was recorded as an estimate derived from reference gene primer amplification. The repertoire was sequenced with immunoSEQ multiplex PCR; TCRdb's copy has only in-frame clones and lacks some. V, J and clone size are those of that table, while D and trimming were read from the DNA. This table has about 69,000 clones, approximately 75% appearing once. This CDR3 contains 18 residues. The germline gives CDR1 MNHNS, CDR2 SASEGT. With 4 bases clipped from V and 0 bases from J, the junction kept 9 bases outside the gene matches. Sequenced sample: peripheral blood. The chain carries TRBV6-1 and TRBJ2-6; TRBD2 agrees at 7 bases. The receptor comes from a human donor in a cohort sampled during active COVID-19. The CDR3 DNA sequence: TGTGCCAGCAGTGTCTCTAGCGGTGCGGACTCTGGGGCCAACGTCCTGACTTTC. As protein: CASSVSSGADSGANVLTF.